This entry lists 23 T cell receptor beta chains sequenced from one sample in a study of T cell responses to AZD1222 COVID-19 vaccine. Sequencing used immunoSEQ multiplex PCR; TCRdb keeps in-frame clones, though not all of them. The repertoire holds some 130,000 clones, with 91% as singletons. The sample consisted of peripheral blood, taken on day 0 of AZD1222 vaccination. Source of these receptors: an adult in good health.

V and J are TRBV15 and TRBJ2-7; 12 bases are shared with TRBD2. The CDR3 covers 17 residues. V dropped 0 bases and J dropped 7; count of bases not matched to a gene: 10. Germline CDR1 reads LNHNV; CDR2 reads YYDKDF (reference sequence). The CDR3 DNA follows: TGTGCCACCAGCAGAGATAGCACTAGCGGGAGGATGGGGGAGCAGTACTTC. Protein product: CATSRDSTSGRMGEQYF.

V is TRBV5-1 and J is TRBJ2-7, with 9 bases lining up with TRBD2. In germline, CDR1 is SGHRS, CDR2 YFSETQ. CDR3 length: 13 amino acids. V lost 5 bases and J lost 6; bases outside the gene matches: 6. CDR3 amino acids: CASRKAGGVEQYF. The CDR3 nucleotides read TGCGCCAGCAGAAAAGCGGGAGGTGTCGAGCAGTACTTC. Drawing the rest from reference TRBV5-1 and TRBJ2-7, the complete variable domain is KAGVTQTPRYLIKTRGQQVTLSCSPISGHRSVSWYQQTPGQGLQFLFEYFSETQRNKGNFPGRFSGRQFSNSRSEMNVSTLELGDSALYLCASRKAGGVEQYFGPGTRLTVT.

The chain's CDR3 is CASSLLRTDNQPQHF. CDR3 nucleotide sequence: TGTGCCAGCAGTTTACTGAGGACAGACAATCAGCCCCAGCATTTT. This rearrangement joins TRBV27 to TRBJ1-5; D perhaps matches TRBD1 (6 bases). Trimming removed 2 bases at V and 3 bases at J, with 11 bases between. The CDR3 has 15 residues. Germline-derived CDR1 and CDR2 are MNHEY and SMNVEV (reference sequence).

This clone was picked up one time. The V and J genes are TRBV7-9 and TRBJ1-2; D is possibly TRBD1 (6 bases). The length of the CDR3 is 14 residues. The V and J ends lost 0 bases and 8 bases respectively, with 13 bases between them. Germline lookup yields CDR1 SEHNR and CDR2 FQNEAQ (reference sequence). The CDR3 region is CASSLANPTGGYTF. In DNA form, the CDR3 reads TGTGCCAGCAGCTTAGCGAATCCAACAGGGGGCTACACCTTC.

This clone was observed once. This sequence joins TRBV2 and TRBJ2-5; 11 nucleotides line up with TRBD1. Germline V lookup: CDR1 SNHLY, CDR2 FYNNEI. The CDR3 loop spans 14 amino acids. Unmatched junction bases numbered 3, after V lost 5 bases and J lost 4 bases. CDR3 sequence: CASSRDRGGETQYF. The CDR3 DNA follows: TGTGCCAGCAGTCGGGACAGGGGGGGAGAGACCCAGTACTTC.

The chain is built from TRBV12-3 or TRBV12-4 and TRBJ2-7; D possibly corresponds to TRBD2 (6 bases). The CDR3 length is 13 residues. Deletions cut 8 bases from V and 1 base from J, with 12 bases between. CDR3 in DNA: TGTGCCAGCCTCCGGGACTGGTCCTACGAGCAGTACTTC. Protein sequence: CASLRDWSYEQYF.

This sequence joins TRBV29-1 and TRBJ2-7; D gene ambiguous. This CDR3 contains 13 residues. Germline CDR1 reads SQVTM; CDR2 reads ANQGSEA. Trimming took 7 bases from V and 6 from J, leaving 19 bases between them. The CDR3 DNA follows: TGCAGCGCTGCCTGGGATAGTTCATCCGAGCAGTACTTC. Residues: CSAAWDSSSEQYF.

The chain joins TRBV9 to TRBJ2-1; the match to TRBD2 covers 10 bases. Germline V gene lookup returns CDR1 SGDLS and CDR2 YYNGEE. This CDR3 has 17 residues. With V trimmed by 2 bases and J by 6 bases, 11 bases remained unmatched. The CDR3 reads CASSVTSGRAMSNEQFF. For the CDR3, the DNA is TGTGCCAGCAGCGTCACGAGCGGGAGGGCCATGTCCAATGAGCAGTTCTTC.

The chain is built from TRBV4-2 and TRBJ1-4; D uncertain. The CDR3 has 16 residues. Trimming took 4 bases from V and 1 from J, leaving 13 bases between them. CDR1 and CDR2 from the germline V gene are LGHNA and YNFKEQ. The CDR3 here is CASSPHPDLTNEKLFF. As DNA, the CDR3 is TGTGCCAGCAGCCCCCACCCCGACTTAACTAATGAAAAACTGTTTTTT.

The chain is built from TRBV19 and TRBJ1-5, with D possibly matching TRBD1 (5 bases). V shed 6 bases and J shed 3 bases, with 15 bases lying between them. The CDR3 spans 15 residues. From germline, CDR1 is LNHDA and CDR2 SQIVND (reference sequence). CDR3 DNA: TGTGCCAGTAGAGTAACAGGTACCGCCAATCAGCCCCAGCATTTT. It translates to CASRVTGTANQPQHF.

The genes are TRBV11-3 and TRBJ1-4, with D uncertain. The CDR3 loop spans 15 amino acids. Trimming pared 7 bases from V and 7 bases from J, leaving 19 bases between. Per the germline V gene, CDR1 is SGHNT and CDR2 is YENEEA. In DNA, the CDR3 is TGTGCCAGCACCGTGGGCCCGCCACCTCTTGAAAAACTGTTTTTT. It specifies CASTVGPPPLEKLFF.

CDR3 amino acids: CASGLVLRVGPPTNEKLFF. The CDR3 nucleotides are TGTGCTAGTGGTTTGGTACTAAGGGTGGGACCCCCAACTAATGAAAAACTGTTTTTT. The rearrangement links TRBV12-5 to TRBJ1-4; possible D gene TRBD1, 5 bases. The V end was cut by 0 bases, the J end by 0 bases, with 17 bases between. Germline V gene lookup returns CDR1 LGHNT and CDR2 FRNRAP. CDR3 size: 19 residues.

The gene calls are TRBV30 and TRBJ1-5, with D unresolved. This CDR3 is 13 amino acids long. V lost 2 bases and J lost 7, with 12 bases in between. The V gene's germline CDR1 is GTSNPN and CDR2 SVGIG (reference sequence). CDR3 DNA sequence: TGTGCCTGGAGTCGGCCCAAGGAACAGCCCCAGCATTTT. It encodes CAWSRPKEQPQHF.

The rearrangement links TRBV2 to TRBJ1-1; D is unresolved. There are 12 residues in the CDR3. Per the germline V gene, CDR1 is SNHLY and CDR2 is FYNNEI. Between the trimmed V and J ends, which lost 7 bases and 7 bases, there was a span of 13 bases. The CDR3 nucleotides read TGTGCCAGCAAAGTGGGGTTTGGTGAAGCTTTCTTT. Its translation is CASKVGFGEAFF.

V is TRBV11-2 and J is TRBJ1-5, with TRBD1 matching over 7 bases. The length of the CDR3 is 19 residues. With 0 bases clipped from V and 0 bases from J, the junction kept 11 bases outside the gene matches. In germline, CDR1 is SGHAT, CDR2 FQNNGV. The CDR3 spells CASSLDSHRQGYSNQPQHF. CDR3 DNA sequence: TGTGCCAGCAGCTTAGATTCCCACCGACAGGGTTATAGCAATCAGCCCCAGCATTTT. Filled out from reference TRBV11-2 and TRBJ1-5, the complete variable domain reads EAGVAQSPRYKIIEKRQSVAFWCNPISGHATLYWYQQILGQGPKLLIQFQNNGVVDDSQLPKDRFSAERLKGVDSTLKIQPAKLEDSAVYLCASSLDSHRQGYSNQPQHFGDGTRLSIL.

This clone has just one count. CDR3 bases: TGCGCCAGCAGTCAGGCGGGGCCGTCCTACAATGAGCAGTTCTTC. This gives the protein CASSQAGPSYNEQFF. The rearrangement links TRBV5-1 to TRBJ2-1, with D possibly being TRBD2 (6 bases). Trimming pared 5 bases from V and 1 base from J, leaving 13 bases between. The CDR3 contains 15 residues. Germline lookup yields CDR1 SGHRS and CDR2 YFSETQ. The full variable domain, in which reference TRBV5-1 and TRBJ2-1 provide the parts outside the CDR3, is KAGVTQTPRYLIKTRGQQVTLSCSPISGHRSVSWYQQTPGQGLQFLFEYFSETQRNKGNFPGRFSGRQFSNSRSEMNVSTLELGDSALYLCASSQAGPSYNEQFFGPGTRLTVL.

This sequence joins TRBV4-1 and TRBJ1-6; D may be TRBD1 (5 bases). The length of the CDR3 is 17 residues. The germline gives CDR1 MGHRA, CDR2 YSYEKL. V was pared by 0 bases and J by 6 bases, with 15 bases between. Written as DNA, the CDR3 is TGCGCCAGCAGCCAAGAATCAGGGAGGGTGAGTAATTCACCCCTCCACTTT. It is translated as CASSQESGRVSNSPLHF.

This clone has a single count. The V gene is TRBV5-1, the J gene TRBJ2-2; TRBD1 might be the D (5 bases). This CDR3 is 15 amino acids long. Germline CDR1 and CDR2: SGHRS and YFSETQ. V was shortened by 3 bases and J by 6 bases, with 15 bases between the two germline ends. Here the CDR3 reads CASSWGHSGPGELFF. In nucleotides, the CDR3 is TGCGCCAGCAGCTGGGGCCACTCCGGCCCCGGGGAGCTGTTTTTT.

The chain employs TRBV2 and TRBJ1-5; D is uncertain. The germline gives CDR1 SNHLY, CDR2 FYNNEI. Trimming cost V 2 bases and J 1 base, with 6 bases left between them. CDR3 length: 14 amino acids. The CDR3 here is CASSEFRSNQPQHF. DNA for the CDR3: TGTGCCAGCAGTGAATTTAGAAGCAATCAGCCCCAGCATTTT.

The chain combines TRBV7-9 with TRBJ2-7; 8 bases agree with TRBD1. The CDR3 spans 14 residues. Germline CDR1 is SEHNR and CDR2 is FQNEAQ (reference sequence). The V and J ends lost 4 bases and 4 bases, in that order; junction bases with no gene match: 6. CDR3 residues: CASSSRQGAYEQYF. In nucleotides, the CDR3 is TGTGCCAGCAGCTCCCGGCAGGGGGCTTACGAGCAGTACTTC. The full variable domain, rest sourced from reference TRBV7-9 and TRBJ2-7, is DTGVSQNPRHKITKRGQNVTFRCDPISEHNRLYWYRQTLGQGPEFLTYFQNEAQLEKSRLLSDRFSAERPKGSFSTLEIQRTEQGDSAMYLCASSSRQGAYEQYFGPGTRLTVT.

The chain uses TRBV5-6 and TRBJ2-1; TRBD2 agrees at 8 bases. With V trimmed by 4 bases and J by 8 bases, 11 bases remained unmatched. Germline-derived CDR1 and CDR2 are SGHDT and YYEEEE. There are 15 residues in the CDR3. CDR3 sequence: CASSASSSGSYEQFF. The CDR3 region has the DNA TGTGCCAGCAGCGCCTCGTCGAGCGGGAGCTATGAGCAGTTCTTC.

The rearrangement uses TRBV7-6 and TRBJ2-1, with 11 bases identical to TRBD2. The junction had 16 bases not matched to a gene; V was cut back by 5 bases and J by 10 bases. There are 17 residues in the CDR3. Germline CDR1 and CDR2: SGHVS and FNYEAQ. The CDR3 DNA follows: TGTGCCAGCAGCCCCCTTGAAGTAGCGGGAGGGCATCAGGAGCAGTTCTTC. Its protein is CASSPLEVAGGHQEQFF.

This clone has only one observation. The rearrangement links TRBV5-1 to TRBJ1-2; D is undetermined. With 6 bases removed from V and 7 bases from J, the gap between germline ends came to 22 bases. The CDR3 runs to 15 residues. CDR1 and CDR2 (germline): SGHRS, YFSETQ. The CDR3 DNA follows: TGCGCCAGCAACAAGGCGGCGGGCCAACTTGTTGGCTACACCTTC. Protein product: CASNKAAGQLVGYTF.